One sample yielded the 15 T cell receptor beta chains listed below, sequenced in a study of T cells in Graves' hyperthyroidism and ophthalmopathy. Amplified regions were TCR beta CDR3 sequences from RNA transcripts. The HTBI set primed first-round TCR CDR3 RT-PCR. MiXCR was run by TCRdb on the multiplex PCR reads, yielding one entry per CDR3 protein. The top ten hold 16% of the sample, which has hundreds of thousands of distinct CDR3 sequences, approximately 18% seen once. Sequencing was carried out using blood. These receptor sequences come from a woman aged 45-59 years with Graves' hyperthyroidism that later progressed to Graves' ophthalmopathy.

This clonotype was recorded many times. V usage is TRBV7-9 and J usage is TRBJ1-4; D unresolved. This CDR3 region has 17 residues. Trimming shortened V by 2 bases and J by 0 bases, and 13 bases separated the two germline ends. CDR1 and CDR2 from the germline V gene are SEHNR and FQNEAQ (reference sequence). The CDR3 sequence: CASSLTQFQTTNEKLFF. Here the CDR3 DNA reads TGTGCCAGCAGCTTAACGCAATTTCAAACAACTAATGAAAAACTGTTTTTT.

This clonotype appeared a few times. The chain links TRBV5-6 to TRBJ2-2; D unclear. The germline V gene has CDR1 SGHDT and CDR2 YYEEEE. Trimming removed 0 bases from V and 1 base from J, with 13 bases in between. The CDR3 sequence is 17 residues long. The CDR3 region is CASSLAWKGWNTGELFF. The CDR3 coding sequence is TGTGCCAGCAGCTTGGCCTGGAAGGGCTGGAACACCGGGGAGCTGTTTTTT. The complete variable domain, with remaining parts taken from reference TRBV5-6 and TRBJ2-2, reads DAGVTQSPTHLIKTRGQQVTLRCSPKSGHDTVSWYQQALGQGPQFIFQYYEEEERQRGNFPDRFSGHQFPNYSSELNVNALLLGDSALYLCASSLAWKGWNTGELFFGEGSRLTVL.

V is TRBV7-8 and J is TRBJ2-1; TRBD1 agrees at 10 bases. Germline loops: CDR1 SGHVS, CDR2 FQNEAQ. The CDR3 extends over 17 amino acids. With V trimmed by 5 bases and J by 7 bases, 14 bases remained unmatched. CDR3 region: CASSPTHRTGGGNEQFF. For the CDR3, the DNA is TGTGCCAGCAGCCCAACACACCGGACAGGGGGAGGGAATGAGCAGTTCTTC.

The V and J genes are TRBV5-6 and TRBJ2-7; maybe TRBD1 (6 bases). Germline V gene data show CDR1 as SGHDT and CDR2 as YYEEEE. V shed 5 bases and J shed 6 bases, with 12 bases lying between them. This CDR3 is 12 amino acids long. The CDR3 sequence: CASSFGQFEQYF. For the CDR3, the DNA is TGTGCCAGCAGTTTCGGACAGTTCGAGCAGTACTTC. The complete variable domain, with remaining parts taken from reference TRBV5-6 and TRBJ2-7, reads DAGVTQSPTHLIKTRGQQVTLRCSPKSGHDTVSWYQQALGQGPQFIFQYYEEEERQRGNFPDRFSGHQFPNYSSELNVNALLLGDSALYLCASSFGQFEQYFGPGTRLTVT.

This clonotype was seen many times. The chain combines TRBV18 with TRBJ1-2, with D hard to call. This CDR3 has 15 residues. CDR1 is KGHSH and CDR2 is LQKENI in the germline V gene. Trimming removed 1 base at V and 0 bases at J, with 9 bases between. CDR3 in amino acids: CASSPLDTANYGYTF. CDR3 nucleotide sequence: TGTGCCAGCTCACCACTGGATACTGCTAACTATGGCTACACCTTC.

V gene TRBV6-1 combines with J gene TRBJ1-1, with D uncertain. The ends were cut back, 0 bases at V and 1 base at J, with 6 bases in the middle. The germline gives CDR1 MNHNS, CDR2 SASEGT. This CDR3 has 14 amino acids. CDR3 nucleotides: TGTGCCAGCAGTGAAGCGCTTCGGAACACTGAAGCTTTCTTT. It translates to CASSEALRNTEAFF.

This clonotype appeared many times. This chain joins TRBV3-1 and TRBJ2-1, with 14 bases matching TRBD2. With V trimmed by 6 bases and J by 0 bases, 4 bases remained unmatched. Germline values: CDR1 LGHDT, CDR2 YNNKEL (reference sequence). This CDR3 comprises 17 residues. In DNA form, the CDR3 reads TGTGCCAGCAGAATCGGGACTAGCGGGAGCTCCTACAATGAGCAGTTCTTC. It yields the protein CASRIGTSGSSYNEQFF.

The CDR3, as DNA: TGCAGTCTAATGGGGGACAGCCAGAACACTGAAGCTTTCTTT. Translated, it gives CSLMGDSQNTEAFF. V usage is TRBV20-1 and J usage is TRBJ1-1; TRBD1 agrees at 7 bases. Per the germline V gene, CDR1 is DFQATT and CDR2 is SNEGSKA (reference sequence). With 8 bases clipped from V and 1 base from J, the junction kept 10 bases outside the gene matches. This CDR3 has 14 amino acids.

Only a few counts were recorded for this clonotype. The CDR3 bases are TGTGCCAGCAGCCCCGGGACATACTACAATGAGCAGTTCTTC. Encoded protein: CASSPGTYYNEQFF. The rearrangement links TRBV5-4 to TRBJ2-1; D might be TRBD1 (6 bases). The CDR3 loop spans 14 amino acids. Trimming took 4 bases from V and 3 from J, leaving 11 bases between them. Germline CDR1 reads SGHNT; CDR2 reads YYREEE (reference sequence).

Note on this clonotype: This may stem from a read error, because a much larger clone lies one nucleotide away. The chain combines TRBV5-4 with TRBJ2-1; D remains ambiguous. With 7 bases removed from V and 0 bases from J, the gap between germline ends came to 17 bases. Looked up from germline, CDR1 is SGHNT and CDR2 is YYREEE (reference sequence). The CDR3 sequence is 16 residues long. The CDR3 DNA is TGTGCCAGCGGCATTGAGGCCTCCAGCTCCTACAATGAGCAGTTCTTC. This sequence encodes CASGIEASSSYNEQFF.

This clonotype was observed a few times. The chain joins TRBV3-1 to TRBJ2-1; a possible D gene is TRBD1 (6 bases). CDR3 length equals 15 residues. Trimming took 6 bases from V and 5 from J, leaving 17 bases between them. Per the germline V gene, CDR1 is LGHDT and CDR2 is YNNKEL (reference sequence). The CDR3 here is CASSTTGSPHNEQFF. CDR3 DNA: TGTGCCAGCAGTACAACAGGGTCCCCCCACAATGAGCAGTTCTTC.

This chain joins TRBV24-1 and TRBJ2-3, with D tentatively TRBD1 (5 bases). The CDR3 length is 14 residues. Trimming cost V 6 bases and J 6 bases, with 15 bases left between them. Germline V gives CDR1 KGHDR, CDR2 SFDVKD. The CDR3 nucleotides are TGTGCCACCAGTCTGGGGATTGGGGCGGATACGCAGTATTTT. Translation gives CATSLGIGADTQYF.

This clonotype was counted only a few times. The rearrangement joins TRBV29-1 to TRBJ2-7; 7 bases line up with TRBD1. From germline, CDR1 is SQVTM and CDR2 ANQGSEA. V dropped 5 bases and J dropped 3; count of bases not matched to a gene: 10. The CDR3 has 14 residues. Here the CDR3 DNA reads TGCAGCGTTTCCCCCGGGACAGTGAACTACGAGCAGTACTTC. Translation gives CSVSPGTVNYEQYF.

This clonotype was counted many times. The CDR3 DNA sequence: TGTGCCAGCAGCGATCAGGGACTAGCGGGGGGACTGAACAATGAGCAGTTCTTC. Translated: CASSDQGLAGGLNNEQFF. V gene TRBV7-3 combines with J gene TRBJ2-1; 15 bases match TRBD2. Germline CDR1 and CDR2: SGHTA and FQGTGA. This CDR3 region has 18 residues. The ends lost 5 bases at V and 5 bases at J; junction bases unmatched: 10.

This clonotype was observed many times. The J gene is TRBJ1-5, the V gene TRBV20-1; no clear D gene. The CDR3 is made up of 13 amino acids. The germline CDR1 and CDR2 sequences are DFQATT and SNEGSKA (reference sequence). Trimming took 0 bases from V and 4 from J, leaving 7 bases between them. The CDR3, as DNA: TGCAGTGCTAGAGATTATGCAAATCAGCCCCAGCATTTT. Translation: CSARDYANQPQHF.